This passage covers 27 T cell receptor beta chains from one sample sequenced in a study of cytomegalovirus exposure and HLA in healthy donors. Both 60 Vbeta primers and 13 Jbeta primers went into the PCR. Sequencing was performed with immunoSEQ multiplex PCR; in TCRdb, only in-frame clones are kept and a portion is missing. The table records roughly 100,000 clones, about three quarters of them present only once. Sequencing was carried out using PBMCs. The receptors originated from a male donor in good health and CMV-seronegative.

This clone was seen a few times. The chain uses TRBV6-1 and TRBJ2-7, with D possibly TRBD1 on 6 matching bases. Trimming shortened V by 8 bases and J by 1 base, and 18 bases separated the two germline ends. Germline V gene data show CDR1 as MNHNS and CDR2 as SASEGT. This CDR3 is built from 15 residues. CDR3 in DNA: TGTGCCAGCTTACCCGAACAGGGTTGGTCCTACGAGCAGTACTTC. It encodes CASLPEQGWSYEQYF.

The chain has TRBV7-9 and TRBJ2-3; the D is unclear. V lost 6 bases and J lost 2, with 18 bases in between. CDR3 length: 16 amino acids. Germline values: CDR1 SEHNR, CDR2 FQNEAQ (reference sequence). The CDR3: CASSPPSVALTDTQYF. CDR3 nucleotide sequence: TGTGCCAGCAGTCCTCCCTCCGTCGCACTCACAGATACGCAGTATTTT.

The chain carries TRBV7-3 and TRBJ2-2; 9 bases align to TRBD2. CDR3 length: 17 amino acids. Germline V gene data show CDR1 as SGHTA and CDR2 as FQGTGA. The trim removed 2 bases at V and 3 bases at J, leaving 7 bases unmatched. The CDR3 region has the DNA TGTGCCAGCAGCTTAGTAGCGGGAGCTTCCTACACCGGGGAGCTGTTTTTT. Translated, it gives CASSLVAGASYTGELFF.

This clone was seen more than once but under ten times. The chain is built from TRBV5-1 and TRBJ2-2; TRBD2 matches 11 bases. V was pared by 4 bases and J by 4 bases, with 6 bases of the junction left unmatched. The CDR3 totals 16 residues. Germline V gives CDR1 SGHRS, CDR2 YFSETQ. DNA for the CDR3: TGCGCCAGCAGCCCCATAGCGGGAGGGGCCACCGGGGAGCTGTTTTTT. Translated, it gives CASSPIAGGATGELFF.

The rearrangement joins TRBV19 to TRBJ2-5, with 9 nucleotides matching TRBD2. Germline CDR1 and CDR2: LNHDA and SQIVND (reference sequence). The trim removed 7 bases at V and 5 bases at J, leaving 5 bases unmatched. The CDR3 covers 13 residues. CDR3 nucleotides: TGTGCCAGTACGACTAGCGGAAAGGAGACCCAGTACTTC. Amino acid sequence: CASTTSGKETQYF.

This chain connects TRBV14 to TRBJ2-2; a weak D match, TRBD2 (6 bases). Trimming took 4 bases from V and 0 from J, leaving 9 bases between them. From germline, CDR1 is SGHDN and CDR2 FVKESK. The CDR3 totals 15 residues. CDR3: CASSRGLTNTGELFF. Here the CDR3 DNA reads TGTGCCAGCAGCCGCGGACTAACGAACACCGGGGAGCTGTTTTTT.

The CDR3 protein is CASSRGLLAGGSTDTQYF. CDR3 DNA: TGTGCCAGCAGTCGGGGGCTACTAGCGGGAGGCTCGACAGATACGCAGTATTTT. V is TRBV7-8 and J is TRBJ2-3; 12 nucleotides line up with TRBD2. V gave up 6 bases and J gave up 3 bases; unmatched junction bases: 13. Germline CDR1 is SGHVS and CDR2 is FQNEAQ. The CDR3 spans 18 residues. Complete variable domain (other parts from reference TRBV7-8 and TRBJ2-3): GAGVSQSPRYKVAKRGQDVALRCDPISGHVSLFWYQQALGQGPEFLTYFQNEAQLDKSGLPSDRFFAERPEGSVSTLKIQRTQQEDSAVYLCASSRGLLAGGSTDTQYFGPGTRLTVL.

The J gene is TRBJ1-1, the V gene TRBV28; 10 bases align to TRBD1. The V gene's germline CDR1 is MDHEN and CDR2 SYDVKM. The CDR3 covers 15 residues. Germline trimming cut 4 bases from V and 3 bases from J; bases unmatched to any gene: 5. The CDR3 here is CASSSWTGGDTEAFF. The CDR3, as DNA: TGTGCCAGCAGTTCCTGGACAGGGGGGGACACTGAAGCTTTCTTT.

The genes are TRBV23-1 and TRBJ1-2; a weak D match, TRBD1 (5 bases). TRBV23-1 is reported as an ORF; its role is uncertain. V gave up 4 bases and J gave up 9 bases, with 15 bases separating them. The CDR3 contains 13 residues. The CDR3 DNA reads as TGCGCCAGCAGTCCCCCCCCAGGGCCGTGCTACACCTTC. As protein: CASSPPPGPCYTF.

The chain joins TRBV18 to TRBJ2-3, with 11 bases fitting TRBD1. V was pared by 5 bases and J by 1 base, with 5 bases of the junction left unmatched. The CDR3 is made up of 16 amino acids. Germline assignment: CDR1 KGHSH and CDR2 LQKENI. The CDR3 DNA reads as TGTGCCAGCTCAAGGACAGGGGGCGGTGGCACAGATACGCAGTATTTT. This translates into CASSRTGGGGTDTQYF.

This rearrangement joins TRBV14 to TRBJ2-2, with D hard to call. Germline CDR1 reads SGHDN; CDR2 reads FVKESK. The V gene lost 0 bases and the J gene lost 7 bases, with 6 bases spanning the gap. The CDR3 loop spans 13 amino acids. CDR3 sequence: CASSQDLNGELFF. The CDR3, as DNA: TGTGCCAGCAGCCAAGATTTAAACGGGGAGCTGTTTTTT.

This chain connects TRBV28 to TRBJ2-2; no clear D gene. Looked up from germline, CDR1 is MDHEN and CDR2 is SYDVKM. V lost 2 bases and J lost 0, with 10 bases in between. CDR3 length: 16 residues. This CDR3 is CASSLVGFPNTGELFF. CDR3 DNA: TGTGCCAGCAGTTTAGTTGGCTTCCCGAACACCGGGGAGCTGTTTTTT.

This chain joins TRBV10-2 and TRBJ2-1, with 9 bases lining up with TRBD2. Germline CDR1 is WSHSY and CDR2 is SAAADI. The CDR3 spans 15 residues. The V segment lost 4 bases and the J segment 7 bases; nucleotides outside the gene matches: 8. The CDR3 DNA sequence: TGCGCCAGCAGTGGTTGGCGGGAGGGGGGGAATGAGCAGTTCTTC. Translation gives CASSGWREGGNEQFF.

The rearrangement uses TRBV9 and TRBJ2-3, with D possibly TRBD1 on 6 matching bases. The CDR3 is made up of 13 amino acids. In germline, CDR1 is SGDLS, CDR2 YYNGEE. V dropped 4 bases and J dropped 6 bases, with 12 bases sitting between them. CDR3 residues: CASSPRTGDTQYF. In DNA, the CDR3 is TGTGCCAGCAGCCCAAGAACAGGGGATACGCAGTATTTT. Combining the CDR3 with reference TRBV9 and TRBJ2-3 gives the whole variable domain DSGVTQTPKHLITATGQRVTLRCSPRSGDLSVYWYQQSLDQGLQFLIQYYNGEERAKGNILERFSAQQFPDLHSELNLSSLELGDSALYFCASSPRTGDTQYFGPGTRLTVL.

This clone has a handful of counts. The CDR3 DNA follows: TGTGCCAGCAGTTCTCGACGGGGGACCTACGAGCAGTACTTC. It specifies CASSSRRGTYEQYF. The rearrangement joins TRBV6-6 to TRBJ2-7; maybe TRBD2 (6 bases). The CDR3 has 14 residues. Germline V gene lookup returns CDR1 MNHNY and CDR2 SVGAGI (reference sequence). The V end lost 4 bases, the J end lost 2 bases, and 12 bases lay between the germline ends.

V is TRBV30 and J is TRBJ2-5; TRBD2 is a possible D gene (7 bases). Germline values: CDR1 GTSNPN, CDR2 SVGIG (reference sequence). V was cut by 8 bases and J by 0 bases, with 16 bases left in between. This CDR3 comprises 14 residues. The CDR3 protein is CAGWGGAHQETQYF. The CDR3 nucleotides read TGTGCCGGGTGGGGGGGGGCCCACCAAGAGACCCAGTACTTC.

This rearrangement joins TRBV21-1 to TRBJ2-3; the table's D call TRBD1 went unverified against the DNA. TRBV21-1 is a pseudogene locus. The CDR3 is 15 residues long. The CDR3 protein is CASSKVGQAENTQYF. CDR3 bases: TGTGCCAGCAGCAAAGTTGGACAGGCAGAAAATACGCAGTATTTT.

The chain links TRBV10-3 to TRBJ1-1; possible D gene TRBD1, 6 bases. This CDR3 region has 14 residues. Trimming cost V 3 bases and J 10 bases, with 18 bases left between them. Looked up from germline, CDR1 is ENHRY and CDR2 is SYGVKD. For the CDR3, the DNA is TGTGCCATCAGTGAATCGCGACAGGCCGATACAGCTTTCTTT. Its protein is CAISESRQADTAFF.

V and J are TRBV18 and TRBJ2-5; 10 positions agree with TRBD1. This CDR3 spans 16 amino acids. The trim removed 0 bases at V and 1 base at J, leaving 2 bases unmatched. Germline V gene lookup returns CDR1 KGHSH and CDR2 LQKENI. Here the CDR3 DNA reads TGTGCCAGCTCACCACCGGGACAGGGGCTCCAAGAGACCCAGTACTTC. Translating gives CASSPPGQGLQETQYF.

Points on this clone: Other DNA sequences of this sample code for an identical CDR3. This chain joins TRBV5-1 and TRBJ2-7; TRBD2 matches at 7 bases. This CDR3 contains 16 residues. Germline values: CDR1 SGHRS, CDR2 YFSETQ. The V segment lost 4 bases and the J segment 3 bases; nucleotides outside the gene matches: 13. CDR3 DNA: TGCGCCAGCAGCCCGGTTGGGCTAGCGGCAGGCTACGAGCAGTACTTC. Translation: CASSPVGLAAGYEQYF.

The chain employs TRBV4-2 and TRBJ2-7; 9 nucleotides agree with TRBD2. The ends lost 0 bases at V and 3 bases at J; junction bases unmatched: 3. Germline assignment: CDR1 LGHNA and CDR2 YNFKEQ. CDR3 length equals 15 residues. CDR3 region: CASSQEVTSGYEQYF. CDR3 sequence (DNA): TGTGCCAGCAGCCAAGAGGTGACTAGCGGCTACGAGCAGTACTTC.

V and J are TRBV19 and TRBJ2-1; TRBD2 might be the D (6 bases). This CDR3 comprises 12 residues. The germline CDR1 and CDR2 sequences are LNHDA and SQIVND (reference sequence). The V end lost 7 bases, the J end lost 5 bases, and 9 bases lay between the germline ends. The CDR3 protein is CASKAGNNEQFF. The CDR3 bases are TGTGCCAGTAAGGCGGGGAACAATGAGCAGTTCTTC.

The chain has TRBV28 and TRBJ2-7, with 8 bases fitting TRBD1. V shed 4 bases, J shed 3 bases, and the junction held 2 bases outside the gene matches. The CDR3 is 13 residues long. Germline V lookup: CDR1 MDHEN, CDR2 SYDVKM. This CDR3 reads CASSSGQGYEQYF. In DNA, the CDR3 is TGTGCCAGCAGTTCTGGACAGGGCTACGAGCAGTACTTC.

This rearrangement joins TRBV18 to TRBJ1-4, with a weak D call TRBD1 (6 bases). The germline gives CDR1 KGHSH, CDR2 LQKENI. This CDR3 spans 15 amino acids. V was cut by 1 base and J by 7 bases, with 13 bases left in between. CDR3 bases: TGTGCCAGCTCACCACTTAGGGACATACCTGAAAAACTGTTTTTT. This translates into CASSPLRDIPEKLFF. The whole variable domain, filled in from reference TRBV18 and TRBJ1-4, reads NAGVMQNPRHLVRRRGQEARLRCSPMKGHSHVYWYRQLPEEGLKFMVYLQKENIIDESGMPKERFSAEFPKEGPSILRIQQVVRGDSAAYFCASSPLRDIPEKLFFGSGTQLSVL.

This sequence joins TRBV27 and TRBJ2-4; D perhaps matches TRBD2 (6 bases). The germline V gene has CDR1 MNHEY and CDR2 SMNVEV (reference sequence). CDR3 size: 18 residues. V lost 3 bases, J lost 1 base, and 19 bases lay in between. The CDR3 reads CASSLEGPPARAKNIQYF. For the CDR3, the DNA is TGTGCCAGCAGTTTGGAGGGGCCTCCCGCGCGCGCCAAAAACATTCAGTACTTC.

This chain connects TRBV7-6 to TRBJ2-5; no reliable D call. Per the germline V gene, CDR1 is SGHVS and CDR2 is FNYEAQ. The CDR3 is made up of 14 amino acids. Between the trimmed V and J ends, which lost 2 bases and 3 bases, there was a span of 10 bases. CDR3 sequence (DNA): TGTGCCAGCAGCTTAAGGTTTCGGGAAGAGACCCAGTACTTC. This gives the protein CASSLRFREETQYF. The complete variable domain, with remaining parts taken from reference TRBV7-6 and TRBJ2-5, reads GAGVSQSPRYKVTKRGQDVALRCDPISGHVSLYWYRQALGQGPEFLTYFNYEAQQDKSGLPNDRFSAERPEGSISTLTIQRTEQRDSAMYRCASSLRFREETQYFGPGTRLLVL.

This clone was detected a few times. The rearrangement links TRBV30 to TRBJ2-7, with TRBD2 matching over 8 bases. The V segment lost 4 bases and the J segment 5 bases; nucleotides outside the gene matches: 10. Germline V lookup: CDR1 GTSNPN, CDR2 SVGIG (reference sequence). This CDR3 spans 14 amino acids. The CDR3 nucleotides are TGTGCCTGGAATCCCGGGAGGGCGAGCGACGAGCAGTACTTC. It codes for CAWNPGRASDEQYF. Together with reference TRBV30 and TRBJ2-7, the CDR3 gives the full variable domain: SQTIHQWPATLVQPVGSPLSLECTVEGTSNPNLYWYRQAAGRGLQLLFYSVGIGQISSEVPQNLSASRPQDRQFILSSKKLLLSDSGFYLCAWNPGRASDEQYFGPGTRLTVT.